These 4 T cell receptor beta chains originate from one sample sequenced in a study of T-cell reconstitution after alpha-beta-depleted transplantation in children. TCRbeta library construction was performed incorporating unique molecular identifiers. TCRdb called the PCR reads again in MiXCR, with one record for every CDR3 protein. This sample has just under 550,000 distinct CDR3 sequences; 15% to 20% occur once, and the top ten carry 3.3%. Specimen: PBMCs from the stem cell graft donor, collected from the stem cell graft. These receptors originate from a human donor who donated a stem cell graft to a child with acute lymphoblastic leukemia.

The rearrangement links TRBV21-1 to TRBJ2-7; whether TRBD1, the table's D call, matches the DNA was not checked. TRBV21-1 is labeled a pseudogene. This CDR3 is 14 amino acids long. CDR3 sequence reads: CASSNQGPLYEQYF. The CDR3 bases are TGTGCCAGCAGCAACCAAGGTCCCCTCTACGAGCAGTACTTC.

The chain has TRBV27 and TRBJ1-2; D may be TRBD1 (6 bases). Germline-derived CDR1 and CDR2 are MNHEY and SMNVEV (reference sequence). Trimming left V 4 bases short and J 7 bases short, with 16 bases between. This CDR3 has 14 residues. The CDR3 DNA reads TGTGCCAGCAGTTCGACAGGAGCTTTGGGTGGCTACACCTTC. Its translation is CASSSTGALGGYTF.

This chain uses TRBV29-1 with TRBJ1-3; D is possibly TRBD1 (5 bases). The CDR3 is 15 residues long. CDR1 and CDR2 from the germline V gene are SQVTM and ANQGSEA. V was cut by 1 base and J by 2 bases, with 12 bases left in between. The CDR3 protein is CSVEGVVGAGNTIYF. The CDR3 DNA sequence: TGCAGCGTTGAAGGGGTAGTGGGGGCTGGAAACACCATATATTTT.

This clonotype has just a few counts. The rearrangement links TRBV7-8 to TRBJ1-3; maybe TRBD1 (5 bases). Trimming removed 2 bases at V and 4 bases at J, with 12 bases between. From germline, CDR1 is SGHVS and CDR2 FQNEAQ. The CDR3 is 15 residues long. For the CDR3, the DNA is TGTGCCAGCAGCTTAAATGCAGGGAGCGGAAACACCATATATTTT. It codes for CASSLNAGSGNTIYF. The full variable domain, with the rest looked up from reference TRBV7-8 and TRBJ1-3, is GAGVSQSPRYKVAKRGQDVALRCDPISGHVSLFWYQQALGQGPEFLTYFQNEAQLDKSGLPSDRFFAERPEGSVSTLKIQRTQQEDSAVYLCASSLNAGSGNTIYFGEGSWLTVV.